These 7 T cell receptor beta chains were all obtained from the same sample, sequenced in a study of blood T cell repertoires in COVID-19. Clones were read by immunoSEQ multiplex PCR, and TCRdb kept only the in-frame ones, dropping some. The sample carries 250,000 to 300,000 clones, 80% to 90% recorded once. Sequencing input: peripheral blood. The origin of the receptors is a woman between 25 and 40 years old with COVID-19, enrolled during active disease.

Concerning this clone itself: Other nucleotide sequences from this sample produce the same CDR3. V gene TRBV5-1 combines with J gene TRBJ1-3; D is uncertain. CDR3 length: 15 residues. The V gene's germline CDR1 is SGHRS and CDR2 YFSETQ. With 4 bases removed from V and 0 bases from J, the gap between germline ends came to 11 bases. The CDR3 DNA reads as TGCGCCAGCAGCCCAGACACCCGCTCTGGAAACACCATATATTTT. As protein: CASSPDTRSGNTIYF. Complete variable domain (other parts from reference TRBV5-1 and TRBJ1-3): KAGVTQTPRYLIKTRGQQVTLSCSPISGHRSVSWYQQTPGQGLQFLFEYFSETQRNKGNFPGRFSGRQFSNSRSEMNVSTLELGDSALYLCASSPDTRSGNTIYFGEGSWLTVV.

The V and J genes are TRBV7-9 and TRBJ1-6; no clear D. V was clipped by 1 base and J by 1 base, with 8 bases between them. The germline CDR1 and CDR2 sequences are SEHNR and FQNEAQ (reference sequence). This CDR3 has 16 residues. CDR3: CASSLGSGSYNSPLHF. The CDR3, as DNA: TGTGCCAGCAGCTTAGGGAGTGGGTCCTATAATTCACCCCTCCACTTT.

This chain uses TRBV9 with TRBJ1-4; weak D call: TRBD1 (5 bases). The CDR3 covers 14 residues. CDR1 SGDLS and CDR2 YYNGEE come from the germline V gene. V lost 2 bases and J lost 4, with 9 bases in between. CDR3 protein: CASSVTGDNEKLFF. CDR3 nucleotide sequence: TGTGCCAGCAGCGTTACAGGCGATAATGAAAAACTGTTTTTT.

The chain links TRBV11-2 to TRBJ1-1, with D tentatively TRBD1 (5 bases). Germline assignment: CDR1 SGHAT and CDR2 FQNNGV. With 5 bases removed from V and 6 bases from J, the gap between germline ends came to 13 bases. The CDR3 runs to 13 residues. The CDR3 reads CASSQIGGSEAFF. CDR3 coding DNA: TGTGCCAGCAGCCAAATCGGGGGGTCTGAAGCTTTCTTT.

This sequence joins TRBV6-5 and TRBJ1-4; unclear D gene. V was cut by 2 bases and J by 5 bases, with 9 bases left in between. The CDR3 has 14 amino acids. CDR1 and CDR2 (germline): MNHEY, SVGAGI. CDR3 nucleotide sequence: TGTGCCAGCAGTTACACGGGAGGGAATGAAAAACTGTTTTTT. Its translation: CASSYTGGNEKLFF.

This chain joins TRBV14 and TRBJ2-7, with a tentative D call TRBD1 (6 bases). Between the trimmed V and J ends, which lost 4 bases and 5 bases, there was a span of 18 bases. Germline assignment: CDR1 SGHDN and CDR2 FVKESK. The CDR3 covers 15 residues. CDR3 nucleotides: TGTGCCAGCAGCCGGTTGCCAGGGGATCGCGACGAGCAGTACTTC. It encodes CASSRLPGDRDEQYF.

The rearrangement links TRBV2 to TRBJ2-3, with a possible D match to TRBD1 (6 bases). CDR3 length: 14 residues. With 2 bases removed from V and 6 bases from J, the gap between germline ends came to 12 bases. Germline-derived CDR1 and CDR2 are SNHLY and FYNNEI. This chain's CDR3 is CASSEWGPTDTQYF. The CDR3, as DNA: TGTGCCAGCAGTGAATGGGGGCCGACCGATACGCAGTATTTT. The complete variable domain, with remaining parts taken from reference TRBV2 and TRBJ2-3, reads EPEVTQTPSHQVTQMGQEVILRCVPISNHLYFYWYRQILGQKVEFLVSFYNNEISEKSEIFDDQFSVERPDGSNFTLKIRSTKLEDSAMYFCASSEWGPTDTQYFGPGTRLTVL.